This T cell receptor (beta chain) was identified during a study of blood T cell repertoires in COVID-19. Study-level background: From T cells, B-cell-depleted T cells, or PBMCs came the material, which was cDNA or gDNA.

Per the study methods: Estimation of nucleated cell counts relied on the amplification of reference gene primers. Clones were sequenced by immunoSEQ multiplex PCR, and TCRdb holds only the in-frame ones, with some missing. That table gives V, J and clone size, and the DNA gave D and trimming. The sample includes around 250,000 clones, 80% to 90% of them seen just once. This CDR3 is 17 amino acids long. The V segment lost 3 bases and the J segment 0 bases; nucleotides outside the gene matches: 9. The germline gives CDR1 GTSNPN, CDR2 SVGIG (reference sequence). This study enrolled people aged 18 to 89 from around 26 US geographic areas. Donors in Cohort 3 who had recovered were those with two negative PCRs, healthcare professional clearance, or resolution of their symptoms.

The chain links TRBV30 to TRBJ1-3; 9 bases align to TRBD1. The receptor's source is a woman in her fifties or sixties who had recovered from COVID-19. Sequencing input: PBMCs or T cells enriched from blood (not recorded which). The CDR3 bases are TGTGCCTGGAGAGAACCGGGACAGGGCTACTCTGGAAACACCATATATTTT. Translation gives CAWREPGQGYSGNTIYF.